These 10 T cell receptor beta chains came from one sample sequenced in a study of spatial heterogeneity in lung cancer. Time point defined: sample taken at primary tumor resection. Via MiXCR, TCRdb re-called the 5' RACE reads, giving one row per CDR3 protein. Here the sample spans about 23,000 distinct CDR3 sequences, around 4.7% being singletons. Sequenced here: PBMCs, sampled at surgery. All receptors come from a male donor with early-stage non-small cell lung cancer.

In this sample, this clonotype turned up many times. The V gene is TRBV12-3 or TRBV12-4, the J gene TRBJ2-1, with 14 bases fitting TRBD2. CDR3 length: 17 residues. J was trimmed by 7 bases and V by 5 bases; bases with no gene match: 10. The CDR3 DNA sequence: TGTGCCAGCAGTGGGAACGGACTAGCGGGAGGATTGAATGAGCAGTTCTTC. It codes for CASSGNGLAGGLNEQFF.

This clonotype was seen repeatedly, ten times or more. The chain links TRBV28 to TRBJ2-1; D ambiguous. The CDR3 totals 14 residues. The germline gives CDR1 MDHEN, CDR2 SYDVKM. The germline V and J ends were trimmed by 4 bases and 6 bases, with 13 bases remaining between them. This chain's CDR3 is CASSSGGPVNEQFF. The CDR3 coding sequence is TGTGCCAGCAGTTCCGGTGGTCCGGTCAATGAGCAGTTCTTC.

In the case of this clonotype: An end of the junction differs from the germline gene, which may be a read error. The CDR3 sequence is CTSSQDMALRDTEAFF. CDR3 nucleotide sequence: TGTACCAGCAGCCAAGATATGGCCCTGAGGGACACTGAAGCTTTCTTT. V is TRBV14 and J is TRBJ1-1; D is unresolved. The germline V gene has CDR1 SGHDN and CDR2 FVKESK. The CDR3 totals 16 residues.

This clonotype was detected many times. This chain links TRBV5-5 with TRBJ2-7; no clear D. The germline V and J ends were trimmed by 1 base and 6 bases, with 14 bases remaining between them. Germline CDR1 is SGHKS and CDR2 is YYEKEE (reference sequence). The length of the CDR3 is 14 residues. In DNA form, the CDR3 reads TGTGCCAGCAGCTTGCCCGGGCCCGTCTCCGAGCAGTACTTC. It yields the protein CASSLPGPVSEQYF.

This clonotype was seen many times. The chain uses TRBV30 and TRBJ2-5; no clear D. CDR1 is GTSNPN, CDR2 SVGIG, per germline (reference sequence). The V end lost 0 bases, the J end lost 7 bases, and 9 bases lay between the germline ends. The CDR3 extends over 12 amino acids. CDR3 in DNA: TGTGCCTGGAGTGTAAGGGATAGGACCCAGTACTTC. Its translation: CAWSVRDRTQYF.

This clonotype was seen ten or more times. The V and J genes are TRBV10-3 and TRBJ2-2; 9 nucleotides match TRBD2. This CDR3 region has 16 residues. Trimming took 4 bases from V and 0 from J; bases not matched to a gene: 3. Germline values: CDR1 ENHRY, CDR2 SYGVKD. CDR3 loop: CAISGASGTNTGELFF. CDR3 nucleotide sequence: TGTGCCATCAGTGGGGCTAGCGGGACGAACACCGGGGAGCTGTTTTTT.

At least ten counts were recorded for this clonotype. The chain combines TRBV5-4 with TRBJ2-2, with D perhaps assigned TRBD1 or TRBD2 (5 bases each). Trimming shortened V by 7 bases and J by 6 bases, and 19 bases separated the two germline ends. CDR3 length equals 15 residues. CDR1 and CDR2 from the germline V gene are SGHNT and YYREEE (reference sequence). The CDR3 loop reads CASSRGVVGAGELFF. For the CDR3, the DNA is TGTGCCAGCTCAAGGGGAGTAGTGGGAGCCGGGGAGCTGTTTTTT.

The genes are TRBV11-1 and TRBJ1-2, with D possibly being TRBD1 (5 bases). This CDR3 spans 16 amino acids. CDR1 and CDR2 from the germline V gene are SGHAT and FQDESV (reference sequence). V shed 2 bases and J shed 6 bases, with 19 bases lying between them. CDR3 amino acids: CASSLTTGGAFDGYTF. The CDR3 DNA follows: TGTGCCAGCAGCTTAACAACAGGTGGGGCGTTCGATGGCTACACCTTC.

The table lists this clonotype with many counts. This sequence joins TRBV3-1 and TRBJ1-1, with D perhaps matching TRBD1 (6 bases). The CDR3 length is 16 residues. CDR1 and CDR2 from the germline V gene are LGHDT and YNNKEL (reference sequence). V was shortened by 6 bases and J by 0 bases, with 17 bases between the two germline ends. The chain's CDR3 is CASSPRGQYMNTEAFF. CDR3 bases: TGTGCCAGCAGTCCCAGGGGCCAGTACATGAACACTGAAGCTTTCTTT.

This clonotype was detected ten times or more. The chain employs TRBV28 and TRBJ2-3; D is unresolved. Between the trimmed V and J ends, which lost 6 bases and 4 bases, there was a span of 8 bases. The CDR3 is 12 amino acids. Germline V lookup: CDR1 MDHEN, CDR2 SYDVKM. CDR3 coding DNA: TGTGCCAGCAGCACGGTCCCAGATACGCAGTATTTT. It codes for CASSTVPDTQYF.